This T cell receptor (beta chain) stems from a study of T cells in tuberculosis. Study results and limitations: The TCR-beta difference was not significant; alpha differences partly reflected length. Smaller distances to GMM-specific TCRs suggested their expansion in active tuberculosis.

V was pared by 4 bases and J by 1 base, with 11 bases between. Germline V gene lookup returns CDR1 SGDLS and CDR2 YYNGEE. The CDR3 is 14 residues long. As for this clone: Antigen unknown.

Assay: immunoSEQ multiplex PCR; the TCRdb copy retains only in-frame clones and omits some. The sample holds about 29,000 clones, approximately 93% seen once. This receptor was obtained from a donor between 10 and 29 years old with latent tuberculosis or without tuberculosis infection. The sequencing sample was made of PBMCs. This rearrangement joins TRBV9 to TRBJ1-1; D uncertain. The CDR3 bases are TGTGCCAGCAGCCCCGGGTCGGCGAACACTGAAGCTTTCTTT. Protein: CASSPGSANTEAFF.